The sequence of this T cell receptor beta chain was determined in a study of technical replicates of blood from a few donors. Method: immunoSEQ multiplex PCR; TCRdb's copy keeps in-frame clones and lacks some. The table shows roughly 81,000 clones, with 65% to 90% occurring only once. V lost 4 bases and J 7 bases, leaving 22 bases between the germline ends. Looked up from germline, CDR1 is ENHRY and CDR2 is SYGVKD. CDR3 size: 16 residues. The sequence came from a human donor in good health. Some clones in this sample may be carry-over from other donors' samples. The chain uses TRBV10-3 and TRBJ1-1, with a tentative D call TRBD1 (6 bases). The sample consisted of PBMCs. CDR3 DNA: TGTGCCATCAGTGGGGGTAGTACAGGGCAATTCCTTGAAGCTTTCTTT. Its protein is CAISGGSTGQFLEAFF.